This record concerns one T cell receptor (beta chain) sequence. The sample is drawn from a study of blood T cell repertoires in COVID-19. Some clones are missing from TCRdb's copy, which holds only in-frame ones; the method was immunoSEQ multiplex PCR. The top ten clones hold 2.5% to 3% of a sample with around 300,000 clones, around 89% of them seen once. Trimming removed 3 bases from V and 8 bases from J; junction bases left unmatched: 9. The CDR3 totals 15 residues. The germline CDR1 and CDR2 sequences are MDHEN and SYDVKM. The sample was PBMCs or T cells enriched from blood (not recorded which). The receptor's source is a woman aged 50 to 60 who had recovered from COVID-19. The chain recombines TRBV28 with TRBJ2-2; TRBD1 aligns across 7 bases. Here the CDR3 reads CASSFLSTGVGELFF. The CDR3 DNA reads TGTGCCAGCAGTTTCCTTTCAACAGGGGTGGGGGAGCTGTTTTTT. Variable domain in full (rest from reference TRBV28 and TRBJ2-2): DVKVTQSSRYLVKRTGEKVFLECVQDMDHENMFWYRQDPGLGLRLIYFSYDVKMKEKGDIPEGYSVSREKKERFSLILESASTNQTSMYLCASSFLSTGVGELFFGEGSRLTVL.